Detailed here is one TCR beta chain. Its target is unknown. This sample is part of a study of PD-1 blockade in classical Hodgkin lymphoma. At the level of the study: Patients were infused with nivolumab 3 mg/kg every 2 weeks. Overall study findings and caveats: There was a significant rise in CD4+ TCR diversity by C4D1, with no such rise for CD8+. Healthy donors were reported to have higher baseline TCR diversity than newly diagnosed patients.

Each and every patient relapsed after autologous stem cell transplantation, and patients got differing brentuximab vedotin exposure. Progressive disease, partial response or complete response was each patient's best response. Assay: immunoSEQ multiplex PCR; the TCRdb copy retains only in-frame clones and omits some. Of some 62,000 clones detected, about 91% appear once; the ten largest clones hold around an eighth. The receptor was derived from a human donor with classical Hodgkin lymphoma. Sample: peripheral blood mononuclear cells (PBMCs), taken at baseline.

CDR3 residues: CASSRYREETQYF. DNA of the CDR3: TGCGCCAGCAGCCGTTACAGGGAAGAGACCCAGTACTTC. This rearrangement joins TRBV4-1 to TRBJ2-5, with D possibly matching TRBD1 (6 bases). The CDR3 is 13 amino acids. In germline, CDR1 is MGHRA, CDR2 YSYEKL. V was pared by 4 bases and J by 3 bases, with 9 bases between.